The 21 T cell receptor beta chains presented below share a single source sample, sequenced in a study of type 1 and type 2 diabetes patients. The PCR template was genomic DNA. A primer set of 30 forward and 13 reverse primers amplified the CDR3. TCRdb re-analysed the multiplex PCR reads in MiXCR, keeping a single row per CDR3 protein. The sample carries under 300,000 distinct CDR3 sequences, roughly 50% recorded once. Material: peripheral blood mononuclear cells (PBMCs). All receptors derive from a man aged 18 to 30 with type 2 diabetes.

V gene TRBV7-6 combines with J gene TRBJ2-7; TRBD1 agrees at 9 bases. V lost 4 bases to trimming and J lost 3 bases; unmatched junction nucleotides: 10. Per the germline V gene, CDR1 is SGHVS and CDR2 is FNYEAQ. The CDR3 spans 16 residues. The CDR3 loop reads CASSSSGTGSIYEQYF. The CDR3 nucleotides read TGTGCCAGCAGCTCATCAGGGACAGGGTCTATCTACGAGCAGTACTTC. The full variable domain, completed using reference TRBV7-6 and TRBJ2-7, is GAGVSQSPRYKVTKRGQDVALRCDPISGHVSLYWYRQALGQGPEFLTYFNYEAQQDKSGLPNDRFSAERPEGSISTLTIQRTEQRDSAMYRCASSSSGTGSIYEQYFGPGTRLTVT.

The chain has TRBV20-1 and TRBJ1-2; D unclear. V was shortened by 1 base and J by 3 bases, with 9 bases between the two germline ends. CDR1 and CDR2 (germline): DFQATT, SNEGSKA (reference sequence). The CDR3 extends over 13 amino acids. CDR3 loop: CSARAGVYYGYTF. The CDR3 region has the DNA TGCAGTGCTAGAGCAGGCGTTTACTATGGCTACACCTTC.

V is TRBV20-1 and J is TRBJ2-7, with no clear D. The CDR3 is 13 amino acids. Trimming cost V 6 bases and J 0 bases, with 12 bases left between them. Per germline, CDR1 DFQATT and CDR2 SNEGSKA (reference sequence). CDR3 sequence (DNA): TGCAGTGCCTATGGGCCGAGCTCCTACGAGCAGTACTTC. This codes for CSAYGPSSYEQYF.

The rearrangement uses TRBV2 and TRBJ2-5; 9 bases map to TRBD2. After removal of 7 bases from V and 7 bases from J, the junction contained 1 base not matched to a gene. This CDR3 spans 11 amino acids. In germline, CDR1 is SNHLY, CDR2 FYNNEI. The CDR3 DNA reads as TGTGCCAGCAAAGCGGGGGGGACCCAGTACTTC. This gives the protein CASKAGGTQYF.

The chain combines TRBV20-1 with TRBJ2-7; TRBD2 is a possible D gene (5 bases). Germline loops: CDR1 DFQATT, CDR2 SNEGSKA (reference sequence). The CDR3 length is 15 residues. The V gene lost 0 bases and the J gene lost 0 bases, with 12 bases spanning the gap. The CDR3 region is CSARDRGTSSYEQYF. The CDR3 DNA reads TGCAGTGCTAGAGATCGGGGAACCTCCTCCTACGAGCAGTACTTC.

J is TRBJ1-5 and V is TRBV10-1; D is uncertain. Trimming shortened V by 2 bases and J by 5 bases, and 1 base separated the two germline ends. The CDR3 is 11 residues long. Germline CDR1 and CDR2: WNHNN and SYGVQD (reference sequence). The chain's CDR3 is CASSEHQPQHF. The CDR3, as DNA: TGCGCCAGCAGTGAGCATCAGCCCCAGCATTTT.

The chain is built from TRBV2 and TRBJ1-1; D is uncertain. CDR1 is SNHLY, CDR2 FYNNEI, per germline. V gave up 0 bases and J gave up 3 bases, with 8 bases separating them. CDR3 size: 14 residues. CDR3 DNA sequence: TGTGCCAGCAGTGAAGCCGGTACCTACACTGAAGCTTTCTTT. Translation: CASSEAGTYTEAFF.

Concerning this clonotype: The junction departs from germline at one end; a sequencing error may be responsible. V is TRBV19 and J is TRBJ1-1, with a possible D match to TRBD1 (6 bases). Germline values: CDR1 LNHDA, CDR2 SQIVND (reference sequence). The CDR3 spans 12 residues. DNA of the CDR3: TGTGCCAGTAGTACCCAGGGGTCTGAAGCTCTCTTT. This translates into CASSTQGSEALF.

The V call is TRBV19, the J call TRBJ2-1; D is perhaps TRBD2 (5 bases). Germline V gene sequence: CDR1 LNHDA, CDR2 SQIVND (reference sequence). This CDR3 comprises 18 residues. V lost 10 bases to trimming and J lost 0 bases, with 25 bases between them. The CDR3 DNA reads TGTGCCACTCAAGCAGAGGGCCTGGGCCTCCCCTCCTACAATGAGCAGTTCTTC. Residues: CATQAEGLGLPSYNEQFF.

This rearrangement joins TRBV24-1 to TRBJ1-5; no firm D call. The CDR3 runs 19 residues. The germline V gene encodes CDR1 KGHDR and CDR2 SFDVKD. V gave up 0 bases and J gave up 7 bases, with 24 bases separating them. The CDR3 loop is CATSDLQVPHLHREQPQHF. For the CDR3, the DNA is TGTGCCACCAGTGATTTGCAAGTACCGCATCTCCATAGGGAACAGCCCCAGCATTTT.

In this sample, this clonotype turned up a few times. This chain connects TRBV2 to TRBJ2-7; D uncertain. Between the trimmed V and J ends, which lost 0 bases and 7 bases, there was a span of 13 bases. The CDR3 runs to 14 residues. Germline-derived CDR1 and CDR2 are SNHLY and FYNNEI. The CDR3 DNA sequence: TGTGCCAGCAGTGAAGCTAGAGTCCCAGTAGAGCAGTACTTC. Protein sequence: CASSEARVPVEQYF.

There are a few counts of this clonotype. The V and J genes are TRBV30 and TRBJ1-5; D may be TRBD1 (6 bases). The V end lost 0 bases, the J end lost 8 bases, and 20 bases lay between the germline ends. The CDR3 length is 16 residues. Germline V gene data show CDR1 as GTSNPN and CDR2 as SVGIG (reference sequence). The CDR3 nucleotides are TGTGCCTGGAGTGTAGGGTCTTCAGGGGTTCAGGAGCCCCAGCATTTT. It codes for CAWSVGSSGVQEPQHF.

The table lists this clonotype with a few counts. The chain has TRBV7-3 and TRBJ2-3, with 7 bases matching TRBD1. This CDR3 has 17 residues. Trimming at V came to 5 bases and at J to 0 bases, leaving 11 bases not matched to a gene. Germline CDR1 SGHTA, CDR2 FQGTGA. In nucleotides, the CDR3 is TGTGCCAGCAGCCCACGACAGGGAGATCCTAGCACAGATACGCAGTATTTT. Translation gives CASSPRQGDPSTDTQYF.

This chain links TRBV14 with TRBJ2-5; TRBD2 is a possible D gene (6 bases). This CDR3 region has 18 residues. With 0 bases removed from V and 5 bases from J, the gap between germline ends came to 22 bases. Germline V gene sequence: CDR1 SGHDN, CDR2 FVKESK. The CDR3 sequence is CASSQDLGGGTVQETQYF. The CDR3 bases are TGTGCCAGCAGCCAAGATTTAGGAGGAGGGACTGTCCAGGAGACCCAGTACTTC.

A remark on this clonotype: Relative to the germline gene, one junction end is altered; a read error may explain this. The rearrangement links TRBV28 to TRBJ2-2; possibly TRBD2 for D (5 bases). This CDR3 has 8 residues. Germline V gives CDR1 MDHEN, CDR2 SYDVKM. The CDR3 loop reads CATGELSF. CDR3 DNA: TGTGCCACCGGGGAGCTGTCTTTT. Full variable domain (rest looked up from reference TRBV28 and TRBJ2-2): DVKVTQSSRYLVKRTGEKVFLECVQDMDHENMFWYRQDPGLGLRLIYFSYDVKMKEKGDIPEGYSVSREKKERFSLILESASTNQTSMYLCATGELSFGEGSRLTVL.

This chain joins TRBV7-4 and TRBJ2-7; 8 nucleotides line up with TRBD1. With 3 bases clipped from V and 0 bases from J, the junction kept 1 base outside the gene matches. This CDR3 has 14 amino acids. Per the germline V gene, CDR1 is SGHVT and CDR2 is SQSDAQ. The CDR3, as DNA: TGTGCCAGCAGCTTGGACAGGGACTCCTACGAGCAGTACTTC. Protein sequence: CASSLDRDSYEQYF.

The chain links TRBV7-2 to TRBJ1-2; 8 bases match TRBD1. V was pared by 1 base and J by 7 bases, with 11 bases of the junction left unmatched. CDR1 is SGHTA, CDR2 FQGNSA, per germline. The CDR3 totals 16 residues. The DNA for the CDR3 is TGTGCCAGCAGCTTAGGATCAGGGACAGGCCCTGGTGGCTACACCTTC. It yields the protein CASSLGSGTGPGGYTF.

The J gene is TRBJ2-1, the V gene TRBV30; D not resolved. Deletions cut 3 bases from V and 8 bases from J, with 11 bases between. Germline V gene data show CDR1 as GTSNPN and CDR2 as SVGIG (reference sequence). This CDR3 spans 12 amino acids. The chain's CDR3 is CAWRYVSYEQFF. CDR3 DNA: TGTGCCTGGAGGTATGTGAGTTATGAGCAGTTCTTC.

In its sample, this clonotype was seen a few times. For the CDR3, the DNA is TGCAGTGCTAGCCTTCAGGGAGAGGGTGGGATTTACGAGCAGTACTTC. This sequence encodes CSASLQGEGGIYEQYF. The rearrangement links TRBV20-1 to TRBJ2-7; D tentatively reads TRBD1 or TRBD2 (5 bases each). The germline gives CDR1 DFQATT, CDR2 SNEGSKA (reference sequence). This CDR3 spans 16 amino acids. The V and J ends lost 3 bases and 4 bases respectively, with 22 bases between them.

The CDR3 reads CASRQLGNQPQHF. Here the CDR3 DNA reads TGTGCCAGCAGGCAGCTAGGCAATCAGCCCCAGCATTTT. The V gene is TRBV2, the J gene TRBJ1-5; D is undetermined. This CDR3 spans 13 amino acids. Looked up from germline, CDR1 is SNHLY and CDR2 is FYNNEI. V dropped 6 bases and J dropped 2 bases, with 8 bases sitting between them.

This clonotype was seen only once. The V call is TRBV4-1, the J call TRBJ2-3, with 7 bases aligning to TRBD1. CDR1 is MGHRA and CDR2 is YSYEKL in the germline V gene. V shed 1 base, J shed 2 bases, and the junction held 9 bases outside the gene matches. The CDR3 length is 17 residues. CDR3 in amino acids: CASSQVETGWVTDTQYF. Here the CDR3 DNA reads TGCGCCAGCAGCCAAGTCGAGACAGGGTGGGTCACAGATACGCAGTATTTT.